One and the same sample provided the 5 T cell receptor beta chains below, sequenced in a study of blood T cell repertoires in COVID-19 (dated by TCRdb to about 2020). The method behind the library was the immunoSEQ multiplex PCR assay. TCRdb took this table from immuneACCESS and kept in-frame rearrangements with V and J called. Such tables lack part of the clones; where checked against another copy, unresolved V genes explain under half of the gap, and the rest is unexplained. Here the sample has approximately 89,000 clones; roughly 74% occur a single time. 6.3% of the sample is in the top ten clones. Sequences were obtained from peripheral blood. The receptors here all came from a man between 65 and 85 years old with COVID-19, enrolled during active disease.

The chain uses TRBV6-2 or TRBV6-3 and TRBJ1-5, with 10 bases aligning to TRBD1. This CDR3 spans 15 amino acids. The J segment lost 9 bases and the V segment lost 2 bases, leaving 7 bases of the junction unmatched. The germline V gene has CDR1 MNHEY and CDR2 SVGEGT. CDR3 bases: TGTGCCAGCAGTTACCCTAGGACAGGGGGAGGGCCCCAGCATTTT. Its protein product is CASSYPRTGGGPQHF.

This chain joins TRBV6-6 and TRBJ1-2, with 8 bases matching TRBD1. The ends lost 6 bases at V and 5 bases at J; junction bases unmatched: 8. CDR3 length: 14 amino acids. Germline assignment: CDR1 MNHNY and CDR2 SVGAGI (reference sequence). CDR3 nucleotides: TGTGCCAGCAGCCTACAGGGGGGCGGTTATGGCTACACCTTC. It codes for CASSLQGGGYGYTF.

This clone was observed once. The chain recombines TRBV7-9 with TRBJ2-1; TRBD2 agrees at 10 bases. The CDR3 loop spans 14 amino acids. J lost 8 bases, V lost 3 bases, and 4 bases had no gene match. The V gene's germline CDR1 is SEHNR and CDR2 FQNEAQ (reference sequence). In DNA, the CDR3 is TGTGCCAGCAGCTTGCTAGCGGGAGCCCATGAGCAGTTCTTC. Its translation: CASSLLAGAHEQFF.

The chain has TRBV7-9 and TRBJ1-1; TRBD1 is a possible D gene (6 bases). This CDR3 spans 14 amino acids. Germline lookup yields CDR1 SEHNR and CDR2 FQNEAQ (reference sequence). V was clipped by 5 bases and J by 3 bases, with 13 bases between them. CDR3 DNA: TGTGCCAGCAGCGAAAACACAGGGTACACTGAAGCTTTCTTT. Translated, it gives CASSENTGYTEAFF.

This chain uses TRBV6-5 with TRBJ1-2; weak D call: TRBD1 (5 bases). The CDR3 covers 13 residues. V dropped 4 bases and J dropped 7 bases, with 13 bases sitting between them. The germline V gene encodes CDR1 MNHEY and CDR2 SVGAGI. Written as DNA, the CDR3 is TGTGCCAGCAGTTCCGGGGGAAGAGGTGGCTACACCTTC. Translation gives CASSSGGRGGYTF.